Below, one TCR beta chain is given with its context. The target antigen is unknown. This entry belongs to a study of human T cells and chemical hapten exposure. Study-wide background: The study traced per-sample TCR yield variation mainly to small differences in pooled library volumes. The study, taken as a whole, reports: The number of TCRs above 1 in 1000 frequency did not change after DPC sensitization.

The authors' total RNA extraction used unfractionated whole blood. CDR1 is LNHDA, CDR2 SQIVND, per germline (reference sequence). The CDR3 covers 16 residues. J lost 5 bases, V lost 2 bases, and 7 bases had no gene match. The study's library attached unique molecular identifiers to single cDNA molecules. In the original analysis: The number of TCRs in each sample had a median of approximately 96,000 and spanned about 20,000 to 700,000. TCRdb called the 5' RACE reads again in MiXCR, with one record for every CDR3 protein. These V and J calls rely on TCRdb rather than the paper's analysis. The table has over 70,000 distinct CDR3 sequences, around 15% seen once; the top ten hold nearly 7%.

This receptor was identified in a female donor in good health. The chain couples TRBV19 to TRBJ2-7, with TRBD1 matching over 12 bases. CDR3: CASSIYTGTGGDEQYF. As DNA, the CDR3 is TGTGCCAGTAGTATATATACTGGGACAGGGGGCGACGAGCAGTACTTC.